This T cell receptor (beta chain) was sequenced in a study of response to subunit inactivated influenza vaccine. Study-wide points: After each seasonal influenza vaccination, few new T cells are recruited, the authors suggested.

V dropped 4 bases and J dropped 2 bases, with 24 bases sitting between them. This CDR3 is built from 19 residues. Germline values: CDR1 SGHRS, CDR2 YFSETQ. This clonotype was seen repeatedly, ten times or more. Its antigen remains unidentified. TCRdb independently ran MiXCR on the RT-PCR reads; one entry per CDR3 protein. The table shows 400,000 to 550,000 distinct CDR3 sequences, with 25% occurring only once. The source of this sequence is a man in his fifties or sixties who received an inactivated influenza vaccine. Specimen: CD4+ T cells sorted from PBMCs, collected 4 to 6 days after vaccination. V is TRBV5-1 and J is TRBJ2-2, with D maybe TRBD2 (5 bases). The CDR3 reads CASSPFGSGLDSNTGELFF. The CDR3 bases are TGCGCCAGCAGCCCTTTTGGTTCCGGACTGGACTCTAACACCGGGGAGCTGTTTTTT.